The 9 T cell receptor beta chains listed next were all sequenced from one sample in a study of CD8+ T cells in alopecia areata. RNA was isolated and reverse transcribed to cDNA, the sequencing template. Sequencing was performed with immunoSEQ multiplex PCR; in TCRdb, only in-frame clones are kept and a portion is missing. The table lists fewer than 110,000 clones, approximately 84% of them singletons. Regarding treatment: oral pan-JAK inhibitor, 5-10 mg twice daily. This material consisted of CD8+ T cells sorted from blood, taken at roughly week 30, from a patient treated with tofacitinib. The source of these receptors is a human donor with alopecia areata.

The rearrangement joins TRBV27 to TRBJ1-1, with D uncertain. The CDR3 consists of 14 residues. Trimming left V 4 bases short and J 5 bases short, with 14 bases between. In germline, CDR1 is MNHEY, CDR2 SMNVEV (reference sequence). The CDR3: CASSSPGRGTEAFF. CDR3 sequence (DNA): TGTGCCAGCAGTTCCCCCGGCAGAGGGACTGAAGCTTTCTTT.

The CDR3 loop is CSVPFLQGAVGGYTF. The CDR3 DNA reads as TGCAGCGTTCCGTTCCTACAGGGGGCTGTCGGGGGCTACACCTTC. V is TRBV29-1 and J is TRBJ1-2; TRBD1 agrees at 9 bases. The CDR3 is 15 amino acids. Trimming cost V 5 bases and J 8 bases; bases outside gene matches: 15. Germline lookup yields CDR1 SQVTM and CDR2 ANQGSEA.

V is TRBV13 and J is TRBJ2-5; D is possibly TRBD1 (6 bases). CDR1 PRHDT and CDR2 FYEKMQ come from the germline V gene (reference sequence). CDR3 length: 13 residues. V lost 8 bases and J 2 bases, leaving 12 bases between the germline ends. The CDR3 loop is CASGAGEQETQYF. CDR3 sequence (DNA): TGTGCCAGCGGTGCAGGGGAACAAGAGACCCAGTACTTC.

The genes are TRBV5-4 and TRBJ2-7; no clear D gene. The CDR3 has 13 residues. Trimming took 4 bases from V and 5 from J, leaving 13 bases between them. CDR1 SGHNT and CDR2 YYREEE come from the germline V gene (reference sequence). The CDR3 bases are TGTGCCAGCAGCCAAGAGGTCGGCCACGAGCAGTACTTC. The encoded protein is CASSQEVGHEQYF.

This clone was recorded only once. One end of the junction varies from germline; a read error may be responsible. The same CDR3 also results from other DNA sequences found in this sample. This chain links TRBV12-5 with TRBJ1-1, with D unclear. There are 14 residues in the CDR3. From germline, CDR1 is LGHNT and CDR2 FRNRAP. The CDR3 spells CASGPEDLNTEAFF. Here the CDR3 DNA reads TGTGCTAGTGGTCCGGAAGACTTGAACACCGAAGCTTTCTTT.

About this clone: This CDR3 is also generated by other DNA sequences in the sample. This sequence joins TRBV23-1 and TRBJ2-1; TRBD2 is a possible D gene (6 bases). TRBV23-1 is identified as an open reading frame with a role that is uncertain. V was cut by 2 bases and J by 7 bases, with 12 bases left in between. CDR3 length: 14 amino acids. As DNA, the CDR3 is TGCGCCAGCAGTCAAGGGACGGGGGTAAATGAGCAGTTCTTC. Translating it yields CASSQGTGVNEQFF.

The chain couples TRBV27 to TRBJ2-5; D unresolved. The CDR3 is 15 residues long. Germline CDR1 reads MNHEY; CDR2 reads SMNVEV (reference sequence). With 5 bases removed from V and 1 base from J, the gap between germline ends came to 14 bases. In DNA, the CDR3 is TGTGCCAGCAGTATCCAGGCCCTGGGCCAAGAGACCCAGTACTTC. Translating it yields CASSIQALGQETQYF.

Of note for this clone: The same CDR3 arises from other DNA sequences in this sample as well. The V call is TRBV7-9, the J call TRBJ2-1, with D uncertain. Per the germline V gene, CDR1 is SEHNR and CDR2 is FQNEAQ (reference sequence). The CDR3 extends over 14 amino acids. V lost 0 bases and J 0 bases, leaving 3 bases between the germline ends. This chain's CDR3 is CASSLAGSYNEQFF. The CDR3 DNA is TGTGCCAGCAGCTTAGCGGGCTCCTACAATGAGCAGTTCTTC.

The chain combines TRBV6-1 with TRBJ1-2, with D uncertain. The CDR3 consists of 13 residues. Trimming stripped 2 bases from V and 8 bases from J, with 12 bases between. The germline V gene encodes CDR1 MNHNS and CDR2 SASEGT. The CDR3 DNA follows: TGTGCCAGCAGTGAACCGGATCTTTGGGGCTACACCTTC. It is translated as CASSEPDLWGYTF.